The 11 T cell receptor beta chains reported below all come from one sample, sequenced in a study of blood T cell repertoires in COVID-19. Generated by immunoSEQ multiplex PCR, the TCRdb table keeps only in-frame clones and is missing some. The data contain around 100,000 clones, almost 85% of them singletons. Sequencing input: peripheral blood. These TCRs come from a man aged 35 to 55 with active or convalescent COVID-19.

The chain joins TRBV7-2 to TRBJ1-3, with D perhaps matching TRBD1 (6 bases). Deletions cut 5 bases from V and 3 bases from J, with 11 bases between. The germline V gene encodes CDR1 SGHTA and CDR2 FQGNSA. The CDR3 totals 14 residues. This chain's CDR3 is CASSNQTGGNTIYF. The CDR3 bases are TGTGCCAGCAGCAATCAGACAGGTGGAAACACCATATATTTT.

This sequence joins TRBV6-5 and TRBJ1-4; tentative D call: TRBD1 (6 bases). The germline gives CDR1 MNHEY, CDR2 SVGAGI. Trimming left V 5 bases short and J 5 bases short, with 15 bases between. This CDR3 comprises 15 residues. The CDR3 region is CASSLQTGPNEKLFF. CDR3 coding DNA: TGTGCCAGCAGTCTACAGACAGGCCCAAATGAAAAACTGTTTTTT.

Points on this clone: Additional DNA sequences in this sample encode the identical CDR3. The chain has TRBV9 and TRBJ1-2, with D possibly TRBD1 on 5 matching bases. This CDR3 has 14 amino acids. The germline V gene encodes CDR1 SGDLS and CDR2 YYNGEE. V was trimmed by 0 bases and J by 4 bases, leaving 10 bases between them. DNA of the CDR3: TGTGCCAGCAGCGTAGCGGGGGAGGGCTATGGCTACACCTTC. Protein: CASSVAGEGYGYTF.

V usage is TRBV3-1 (or the pseudogene TRBV3-2) and J usage is TRBJ1-6; TRBD1 agrees at 10 bases. In germline, CDR1 is LGHDT, CDR2 YNNKEL (reference sequence). Trimming removed 0 bases from V and 10 bases from J; junction bases left unmatched: 6. This CDR3 spans 16 amino acids. The DNA of the CDR3 is TGTGCCAGCAGCCAAGATCGGGACAGGGGATGGTCACCCCTCCACTTT. It specifies CASSQDRDRGWSPLHF.

V is TRBV5-8 and J is TRBJ1-4, with D maybe TRBD1 (5 bases). The CDR3 runs 15 residues. The germline CDR1 and CDR2 sequences are SGHTS and YDEGEE. V lost 4 bases and J 3 bases, leaving 13 bases between the germline ends. Here the CDR3 reads CASSPGGVANEKLFF. The CDR3 DNA is TGTGCCAGCAGCCCGGGGGGAGTGGCTAATGAAAAACTGTTTTTT.

The chain employs TRBV6-2 or TRBV6-3 and TRBJ1-4; perhaps TRBD1 as D (5 bases). CDR1 MNHEY and CDR2 SVGEGT come from the germline V gene. The length of the CDR3 is 16 residues. V shed 2 bases and J shed 6 bases, with 16 bases lying between them. The CDR3 loop is CASSYAGGEGDEKLFF. Written as DNA, the CDR3 is TGTGCCAGCAGTTACGCCGGGGGGGAAGGAGATGAAAAACTGTTTTTT.

This chain connects TRBV10-3 to TRBJ1-1; D ambiguous. This CDR3 is built from 12 residues. Trimming left V 3 bases short and J 11 bases short, with 13 bases between. The germline V gene encodes CDR1 ENHRY and CDR2 SYGVKD. The CDR3 region has the DNA TGTGCCATCAGTGAATCGGGCCGAGGGGCTTTCTTT. Translation: CAISESGRGAFF.

CDR3 sequence reads: CASSLTGRAGSYNSPLHF. DNA for the CDR3: TGTGCCAGCAGTCTCACTGGACGGGCGGGTTCCTATAATTCACCCCTCCACTTT. This chain joins TRBV27 and TRBJ1-6; no clear D. The germline CDR1 and CDR2 sequences are MNHEY and SMNVEV (reference sequence). The CDR3 sequence is 18 residues long. V lost 5 bases to trimming and J lost 1 base, with 18 bases between them.

This sequence joins TRBV7-2 and TRBJ2-4, with 12 bases lining up with TRBD1. The germline CDR1 and CDR2 sequences are SGHTA and FQGNSA. The J segment lost 0 bases and the V segment lost 5 bases, leaving 8 bases of the junction unmatched. This CDR3 is built from 18 residues. DNA for the CDR3: TGTGCCAGCAGCGCCGGGACAGGGGGCTCCCTAGCCAAAAACATTCAGTACTTC. This gives the protein CASSAGTGGSLAKNIQYF.

This chain connects TRBV18 to TRBJ1-1; 12 bases line up with TRBD1. Germline CDR1 is KGHSH and CDR2 is LQKENI. The CDR3 loop spans 17 amino acids. Trimming took 3 bases from V and 4 from J; bases not matched to a gene: 9. DNA for the CDR3: TGTGCCAGCTCACCTTTGGGACAGGGGGCGACGAGCACTGAAGCTTTCTTT. Protein: CASSPLGQGATSTEAFF.

The rearrangement uses TRBV4-1 and TRBJ2-2, with D tentatively TRBD2 (5 bases). The CDR3 extends over 15 amino acids. V was cut by 1 base and J by 4 bases, with 10 bases left in between. The germline CDR1 and CDR2 sequences are MGHRA and YSYEKL. CDR3 nucleotides: TGCGCCAGCAGCCAAGGGCTAGGAGGCACCGGGGAGCTGTTTTTT. Its translation is CASSQGLGGTGELFF.